What follows describes a single T cell receptor (beta chain). The antigen is undetermined. This specimen belongs to a study of T cells in Graves' hyperthyroidism and ophthalmopathy. Study-level findings and limits: Appearing also in blood were most of the thyroid clonotypes expanded above 0.001.

The germline CDR1 and CDR2 sequences are MNHNY and SVGAGI (reference sequence). Trimming pared 2 bases from V and 1 base from J, leaving 11 bases between. CDR3 length equals 15 residues. Researchers took RNA transcripts and amplified the TCR beta CDR3 regions from them. The TCR CDR3 first-round RT-PCR relied on the HTBI primer set. TCRdb re-called the multiplex PCR reads through MiXCR, storing one row per CDR3 protein. This table has about 400,000 distinct CDR3 sequences, about 15% appearing once. Investigators excluded patients with uncontrolled infection, other autoimmune disease, pregnancy or lactation. Diagnoses were made from clinical symptoms, serum measures (thyroxine and TRAb), thyroid ultrasound and orbital computed tomography.

The sequenced material came from blood. This TCR derives from a woman aged 30 to 39 with Graves' hyperthyroidism. The gene calls are TRBV6-6 and TRBJ2-5, with D possibly matching TRBD2 (6 bases). This chain's CDR3 is CASSYTPGLQETQYF. CDR3 DNA: TGTGCCAGCAGTTACACCCCGGGACTCCAAGAGACCCAGTACTTC.